The 28 T cell receptor beta chains reported below all come from one sample, sequenced in a study of T cells in Graves' hyperthyroidism and ophthalmopathy. The investigators amplified TCR beta CDR3 regions from RNA transcripts. A set of HTBI primers served as the primers for a first-round RT-PCR of the TCR CDR3. MiXCR was run by TCRdb on the multiplex PCR reads, yielding one entry per CDR3 protein. The table records approximately 620,000 distinct CDR3 sequences, about 15% of them present only once. The sequencing input was blood. These TCRs come from a woman aged 25 to 39 with Graves' hyperthyroidism that later progressed to Graves' ophthalmopathy.

This clonotype showed up many times. The chain has TRBV18 and TRBJ2-7; unclear D gene. The CDR3 runs 12 residues. Germline loops: CDR1 KGHSH, CDR2 LQKENI. V lost 3 bases to trimming and J lost 3 bases, with 6 bases between them. The CDR3 region is CASSPMDYEQYF. CDR3 in DNA: TGTGCCAGCTCACCCATGGACTACGAGCAGTACTTC.

This clonotype was found once. The chain uses TRBV14 and TRBJ1-1; 8 bases align to TRBD1. This CDR3 region has 16 residues. Germline V lookup: CDR1 SGHDN, CDR2 FVKESK. V shed 5 bases, J shed 3 bases, and the junction held 11 bases outside the gene matches. Here the CDR3 reads CASSFYSGGTDTEAFF. The DNA for the CDR3 is TGTGCCAGCAGCTTTTACTCAGGGGGCACGGACACTGAAGCTTTCTTT.

This clonotype was seen more than once but under ten times. One base away lies a much larger clone, so this may be a sequencing read error. The CDR3 does not end in the conserved phenylalanine or tryptophan, so this is likely a read error. The chain links TRBV6-1 to TRBJ2-5; D is perhaps TRBD2 (7 bases). The CDR3 is 13 residues long. V was cut by 11 bases and J by 4 bases, with 17 bases left in between. Germline V gene data show CDR1 as MNHNS and CDR2 as SASEGT. In nucleotides, the CDR3 is TGTGCCGGGGGGGCCACTAGGACAGAGACCCAGTACTTA. This codes for CAGGATRTETQYL.

This clonotype showed up many times. The rearrangement links TRBV11-2 to TRBJ1-5; 9 bases are a match to TRBD1. There are 15 residues in the CDR3. V was clipped by 5 bases and J by 6 bases; unmatched bases: 8. Germline V gene lookup returns CDR1 SGHAT and CDR2 FQNNGV. CDR3 sequence: CASSRTGEGGQPQHF. CDR3 nucleotides: TGTGCCAGCAGCAGGACAGGGGAAGGTGGTCAGCCCCAGCATTTT.

Comment on this clonotype: A much larger clone is a single base away; this may be a read error. The chain employs TRBV27 and TRBJ2-7; no firm D call. Germline V lookup: CDR1 MNHEY, CDR2 SMNVEV (reference sequence). Trimming pared 0 bases from V and 3 bases from J, leaving 9 bases between. The CDR3 contains 14 residues. The CDR3 DNA follows: TGTGCCAGCAGTTTATCGACCAGTAACTACGAGCAGTACTTC. It encodes CASSLSTSNYEQYF.

Only a few counts were recorded for this clonotype. V and J are TRBV19 and TRBJ2-1; D unclear. Trimming removed 7 bases at V and 4 bases at J, with 11 bases between. This CDR3 has 13 amino acids. CDR1 is LNHDA and CDR2 is SQIVND in the germline V gene (reference sequence). The CDR3 loop is CASNPALYNEQFF. Here the CDR3 DNA reads TGTGCCAGTAACCCCGCCCTTTACAATGAGCAGTTCTTC.

This clonotype occurred many times. The genes are TRBV6-2 or TRBV6-3 and TRBJ2-1, with TRBD2 matching 11 bases. The V segment lost 7 bases and the J segment 1 base; nucleotides outside the gene matches: 15. The germline V gene has CDR1 MNHEY and CDR2 SVGEGT. CDR3 length: 19 amino acids. This chain's CDR3 is CASNTPGTSGRTSYNEQFF. In nucleotides, the CDR3 is TGTGCCAGCAACACCCCGGGGACTAGCGGAAGAACATCCTACAATGAGCAGTTCTTC.

There are many counts of this clonotype. The chain is built from TRBV7-9 and TRBJ2-3; no clear D. CDR1 and CDR2 (germline): SEHNR, FQNEAQ (reference sequence). This CDR3 is 13 amino acids long. Between the trimmed V and J ends, which lost 5 bases and 9 bases, there was a span of 15 bases. The CDR3 nucleotides read TGTGCCAGCAGCCCAAGGGAAGGTGGCACGCAGTATTTT. Translating gives CASSPREGGTQYF.

In its sample, this clonotype was seen many times. The chain is built from TRBV11-2 and TRBJ2-1; no clear D. Germline V gene data show CDR1 as SGHAT and CDR2 as FQNNGV. The CDR3 length is 16 residues. V was pared by 4 bases and J by 2 bases, with 15 bases between. The CDR3 sequence: CASSSEGSLTYNEQFF. The CDR3 DNA reads TGTGCCAGCAGCTCGGAAGGAAGTTTAACCTACAATGAGCAGTTCTTC. Full variable domain (remainder filled in from reference TRBV11-2 and TRBJ2-1): EAGVAQSPRYKIIEKRQSVAFWCNPISGHATLYWYQQILGQGPKLLIQFQNNGVVDDSQLPKDRFSAERLKGVDSTLKIQPAKLEDSAVYLCASSSEGSLTYNEQFFGPGTRLTVL.

This clonotype appeared many times. The chain recombines TRBV19 with TRBJ2-7; maybe TRBD2 (6 bases). The CDR3 loop spans 15 amino acids. Germline V gene sequence: CDR1 LNHDA, CDR2 SQIVND (reference sequence). Trimming removed 3 bases from V and 0 bases from J, with 12 bases in between. CDR3 DNA: TGTGCCAGTAGTATGGGACTTTTCAGCTCCTACGAGCAGTACTTC. Translating gives CASSMGLFSSYEQYF.

A few counts support this clonotype. The J gene is TRBJ1-1, the V gene TRBV4-1; D ambiguous. Germline CDR1 is MGHRA and CDR2 is YSYEKL. Trimming took 5 bases from V and 0 from J, leaving 13 bases between them. This CDR3 has 15 residues. As DNA, the CDR3 is TGCGCCAGCAGCAAGAGGGAAGGGTTGAACACTGAAGCTTTCTTT. Its translation: CASSKREGLNTEAFF.

The V gene is TRBV20-1, the J gene TRBJ1-2, with D possibly being TRBD1 (5 bases). Germline V gives CDR1 DFQATT, CDR2 SNEGSKA (reference sequence). This CDR3 contains 12 residues. V was trimmed by 5 bases and J by 8 bases, leaving 15 bases between them. The CDR3 nucleotides are TGCAGTGCTTTCGGGACTCCTCGGGGCTACACCTTC. The encoded protein is CSAFGTPRGYTF.

The chain combines TRBV4-3 with TRBJ2-2; TRBD2 matches at 12 bases. Trimming at V came to 0 bases and at J to 4 bases, leaving 3 bases not matched to a gene. CDR1 and CDR2 (germline): LGHNA, YSLEER. The length of the CDR3 is 17 residues. CDR3 nucleotide sequence: TGCGCCAGCAGCCAAGATCTAGCGGGAGGGCTCACCGGGGAGCTGTTTTTT. Protein product: CASSQDLAGGLTGELFF.

The sample holds a few counts of this clonotype. CDR3 amino acids: CSARDGGSSGNTIYF. The CDR3 nucleotides are TGCAGTGCTAGAGATGGGGGGTCCTCTGGAAACACCATATATTTT. This sequence joins TRBV20-1 and TRBJ1-3; TRBD1 might be the D (5 bases). V was pared by 0 bases and J by 0 bases, with 9 bases between. The CDR3 runs 15 residues. Germline CDR1 DFQATT, CDR2 SNEGSKA (reference sequence).

In this sample, this clonotype turned up many times. V and J are TRBV10-3 and TRBJ1-1; 7 positions agree with TRBD1. CDR1 and CDR2 (germline): ENHRY, SYGVKD. This CDR3 contains 14 residues. V lost 4 bases to trimming and J lost 3 bases; unmatched junction nucleotides: 5. Here the CDR3 DNA reads TGTGCCATCAGTGGGGGGACAGCCTACACTGAAGCTTTCTTT. Amino acids: CAISGGTAYTEAFF.

This clonotype was detected many times. The J gene is TRBJ2-7, the V gene TRBV4-3; D may be TRBD1 (7 bases). From germline, CDR1 is LGHNA and CDR2 YSLEER. The CDR3 is made up of 14 amino acids. The ends were cut back, 3 bases at V and 2 bases at J, with 11 bases in the middle. The DNA of the CDR3 is TGCGCCAGCAGCCAGGGACAGCGGGCCTACGAGCAGTACTTC. Translation gives CASSQGQRAYEQYF.

The chain carries TRBV4-3 and TRBJ2-1; D is unresolved. Trimming removed 3 bases at V and 9 bases at J, with 12 bases between. The germline V gene encodes CDR1 LGHNA and CDR2 YSLEER. This CDR3 spans 13 amino acids. The DNA for the CDR3 is TGCGCCAGCAGCCAGGGCTTCGGCGTTGAGCAGTTCTTC. This codes for CASSQGFGVEQFF.

This clonotype was seen at least ten times. The V gene is TRBV27, the J gene TRBJ2-3; D is tentatively TRBD1 or TRBD2 (5 bases each). The CDR3 is 13 residues long. V was pared by 7 bases and J by 6 bases, with 14 bases between. Germline V gene sequence: CDR1 MNHEY, CDR2 SMNVEV (reference sequence). The CDR3 loop reads CASTPSGHDTQYF. The CDR3 DNA is TGTGCCAGCACCCCCTCGGGGCACGATACGCAGTATTTT.

In its sample, this clonotype was seen many times. The chain recombines TRBV7-9 with TRBJ1-1; D is ambiguous. This CDR3 has 15 amino acids. Per germline, CDR1 SEHNR and CDR2 FQNEAQ (reference sequence). Trimming shortened V by 3 bases and J by 0 bases, and 11 bases separated the two germline ends. DNA for the CDR3: TGTGCCAGCAGCTTGGATATCAACATGAACACTGAAGCTTTCTTT. Protein product: CASSLDINMNTEAFF.

This clonotype was counted between two and nine times. The chain has TRBV7-2 and TRBJ2-5; 9 bases are shared with TRBD1. V lost 3 bases, J lost 4 bases, and 9 bases stayed unmatched. Germline assignment: CDR1 SGHTA and CDR2 FQGNSA. This CDR3 is 16 amino acids long. In DNA form, the CDR3 reads TGTGCCAGCAGCTTGGGACAGGGTGGATGGGGAGAGACCCAGTACTTC. This codes for CASSLGQGGWGETQYF.

This clonotype has a handful of counts. V gene TRBV28 combines with J gene TRBJ1-4; D gene uncertain. CDR3 length equals 14 residues. Per the germline V gene, CDR1 is MDHEN and CDR2 is SYDVKM. The V end was cut by 3 bases, the J end by 3 bases, with 8 bases between. CDR3 residues: CASSFSPANEKLFF. The CDR3 DNA sequence: TGTGCCAGCAGTTTTTCTCCGGCTAATGAAAAACTGTTTTTT.

J is TRBJ1-6 and V is TRBV4-2, with unresolved D. CDR3 length equals 16 residues. V was shortened by 1 base and J by 3 bases, with 10 bases between the two germline ends. CDR1 and CDR2 from the germline V gene are LGHNA and YNFKEQ. CDR3 loop: CASSQGGRGYNSPLHF. The DNA for the CDR3 is TGTGCCAGCAGCCAAGGCGGTAGAGGCTATAATTCACCCCTCCACTTT.

Of note for this clonotype: With a much larger clone just one base away, this may be a read error. This chain links TRBV9 with TRBJ1-5; D is uncertain. The CDR3 has 15 amino acids. V lost 4 bases and J 13 bases, leaving 24 bases between the germline ends. Germline-derived CDR1 and CDR2 are SGDLS and YYNGEE. DNA for the CDR3: TGTGCCAGCAGCCCATTTACGGCGGGTTCTGACACGCAGCATTTT. This translates into CASSPFTAGSDTQHF. The whole variable domain, remainder taken from reference TRBV9 and TRBJ1-5, is DSGVTQTPKHLITATGQRVTLRCSPRSGDLSVYWYQQSLDQGLQFLIQYYNGEERAKGNILERFSAQQFPDLHSELNLSSLELGDSALYFCASSPFTAGSDTQHFGDGTRLSIL.

This clonotype was detected many times. V is TRBV20-1 and J is TRBJ1-1; the match to TRBD1 covers 7 bases. CDR3 size: 14 residues. V trimming: 4 bases; J trimming: 7 bases; junction bases outside the gene matches: 12. The V gene's germline CDR1 is DFQATT and CDR2 SNEGSKA (reference sequence). Here the CDR3 DNA reads TGCAGTGCTACCCACCCAAAGGGGGCGGTTGAAGCTTTCTTT. Its translation is CSATHPKGAVEAFF.

The rearrangement joins TRBV27 to TRBJ2-1; possibly TRBD1 or TRBD2 for D (5 bases each). The CDR3 sequence is 13 residues long. The germline CDR1 and CDR2 sequences are MNHEY and SMNVEV (reference sequence). V gave up 4 bases and J gave up 6 bases, with 10 bases separating them. CDR3 sequence reads: CASSWGRSNEQFF. DNA for the CDR3: TGTGCCAGCAGTTGGGGGAGAAGCAATGAGCAGTTCTTC.

This clonotype was picked up many times. V gene TRBV6-5 combines with J gene TRBJ1-3; D call uncertain. This CDR3 has 17 amino acids. Germline-derived CDR1 and CDR2 are MNHEY and SVGAGI. With 0 bases removed from V and 2 bases from J, the gap between germline ends came to 14 bases. For the CDR3, the DNA is TGTGCCAGCAGTTACTCGCGAAGGCTAGTTGCTGGAAACACCATATATTTT. Translated: CASSYSRRLVAGNTIYF.

The chain uses TRBV7-2 and TRBJ2-3, with a possible D match to TRBD1 (5 bases). The V end lost 5 bases, the J end lost 11 bases, and 11 bases lay between the germline ends. This CDR3 region has 11 residues. Germline CDR1 and CDR2: SGHTA and FQGNSA. As DNA, the CDR3 is TGTGCCAGCAGCCCATGGGGCGGGCAGTATTTT. Translation gives CASSPWGGQYF.

This clonotype was detected ten times or more. The chain uses TRBV19 and TRBJ1-5; D is unresolved. CDR3 length: 15 amino acids. From germline, CDR1 is LNHDA and CDR2 SQIVND (reference sequence). Trimming cost V 5 bases and J 2 bases, with 13 bases left between them. CDR3 residues: CASSVSRTGNQPQHF. Written as DNA, the CDR3 is TGTGCCAGTAGTGTGTCGCGGACGGGCAATCAGCCCCAGCATTTT.